Below, one T cell receptor beta chain is given with its context. Its antigen is unknown. The sample comes from a study of a mutant IDH1 vaccine in newly diagnosed glioma. Study at large: The sex distribution of treated patients was about 60% male and about 40% female, with a mean age of roughly 40 years. Receipt of radiotherapy, temozolomide, or both preceded the study, and most received both.

The CDR3 sequence is 12 residues long. V was shortened by 4 bases and J by 7 bases, with 7 bases between the two germline ends. Per the germline V gene, CDR1 is SGHTA and CDR2 is FQGTGA. The method was immunoSEQ multiplex PCR; TCRdb's version includes in-frame clones alone and lacks a portion of them. Here the sample spans about 27,000 clones, roughly 80% being singletons. Whole-study results and caveats: It was approximately 92% of patients that developed vaccine-induced immune responses.

Time point: week 35, safety follow-up. Every vaccination contained 300 ug of the mutant IDH1 20-mer peptide and was paired with topical imiquimod. The specimen was PBMCs, collected from a glioma patient whose treatment included an IDH1 peptide vaccine. The chain employs TRBV7-3 and TRBJ2-2; D is unresolved. The clonotype was recovered from a man between 25 and 39 years old with glioma. CDR3 sequence (DNA): TGTGCCAGCAGCTCTAGGGTCGGGGAGCTGTTTTTT. This codes for CASSSRVGELFF. The full variable domain, completed using reference TRBV7-3 and TRBJ2-2, is GAGVSQTPSNKVTEKGKYVELRCDPISGHTALYWYRQSLGQGPEFLIYFQGTGAADDSGLPNDRFFAVRPEGSVSTLKIQRTERGDSAVYLCASSSRVGELFFGEGSRLTVL.